The T cell receptor (beta chain) under discussion was sequenced for a study of OX40 agonist ivuxolimab in advanced cancers. Across the study: Enrollees could have had prior anti-PD-1, anti-PD-L1 or anti-CTLA-4 therapy, which approximately 40% had received.

Broader study findings: The study found among the lowest clonal expansion in partial responders at 0.1-3.0 mg/kg. CD4+ and CD8+ blood T cells expanded clonally by week 6 at 0.1 to 3.0 mg/kg. Some nonresponders also had low normalized T-cell clonal expansion.

Profiling relied on immunoSEQ multiplex PCR, and the TCRdb table lists in-frame clones only, not all of them. Of almost 80,000 clones in the sample, 80% to 90% were seen once. With respect to this clone: Its antigen is currently unknown.

The CDR3 runs 17 residues. Germline CDR1 reads MGHDK; CDR2 reads SYGVNS. V was clipped by 3 bases and J by 8 bases; unmatched bases: 11. This sequence joins TRBV25-1 and TRBJ1-6; 9 bases are shared with TRBD1. This specimen was CD4+ or CD8+ T cells sorted from blood, taken in a trial of the OX40 agonist ivuxolimab. The sequence was collected from an adult with an advanced solid tumor such as melanoma, head and neck, liver or kidney cancer. CDR3 amino acids: CASSEGPGQGAYSPLHF. The CDR3 region has the DNA TGTGCCAGCAGTGAGGGGCCGGGACAGGGTGCTTATTCACCCCTCCACTTT.